Included here is one TCR beta chain sequence, with context. Its cognate antigen is unknown. This sample is drawn from a study of cytomegalovirus exposure and HLA in healthy donors. General study findings and limits: A later examination showed that TCR association rates differed by HLA locus, with DRB1 most and HLA-C fewest.

Primers for the PCR totalled 60 Vbeta and 13 Jbeta. Sequenced by immunoSEQ multiplex PCR; TCRdb stores in-frame clones only, minus some. The table lists about 160,000 clones, around 78% of them singletons. The specimen was PBMCs. This TCR derives from a young woman in good health and CMV-seronegative.

CDR3 sequence reads: CASSRRQGNQPQHF. CDR3 DNA: TGTGCCAGCAGCCGCCGACAGGGCAATCAGCCCCAGCATTTT. The J gene is TRBJ1-5, the V gene TRBV5-5; perhaps TRBD1 as D (6 bases). Per the germline V gene, CDR1 is SGHKS and CDR2 is YYEKEE (reference sequence). Trimming pared 4 bases from V and 2 bases from J, leaving 10 bases between. This CDR3 spans 14 amino acids.